The clone carrying this T cell receptor beta chain was seen a handful of times. As yet, its antigen is unknown. The authors produced TCR alpha and TCR beta cDNA libraries with sample barcodes and UMIs by 5'RACE using constant-segment primers. TCRdb re-called the 5' RACE reads through MiXCR, storing one row per CDR3 protein. The sample has roughly 320,000 distinct CDR3 sequences; 25% to 30% are singletons. This sample is part of a study of T-cell memory formation after mild COVID-19. Study-wide results and caveats: Clones contracting across day 15 to 85 had a balanced CD4/CD8 profile; later expanding clones leaned CD4+.

Sequencing was carried out using PBMCs or a T cell subset sorted from them (not recorded which). This TCR derives from an adult woman who had mild COVID-19 (a few samples of this study predate the infection). Cell type and time point are not known.

This chain's CDR3 is CSVEIWDEQYF. The CDR3 coding sequence is TGCAGCGTTGAAATCTGGGACGAGCAGTACTTC. The gene calls are TRBV29-1 and TRBJ2-7; D unresolved. Germline assignment: CDR1 SQVTM and CDR2 ANQGSEA. CDR3 length equals 11 residues. The V end was cut by 2 bases, the J end by 5 bases, with 7 bases between.